The next 17 T cell receptor beta chains were all read from a single sample in a study of T cells after somatic rescue of genetic block. The assay was immunoSEQ multiplex PCR, and TCRdb's table has in-frame clones only and misses some. This sample has around 70,000 clones; about 90% occur once, and the top ten carry roughly 3%. Sequencing input: peripheral blood mononuclear cells (PBMCs). The receptors derive from a man aged 35-49 years.

This chain uses TRBV28 with TRBJ2-2; tentative D call: TRBD1 (5 bases). Looked up from germline, CDR1 is MDHEN and CDR2 is SYDVKM. The V gene lost 6 bases and the J gene lost 3 bases, with 17 bases spanning the gap. The CDR3 extends over 16 amino acids. CDR3: CASSDWGSRDTGELFF. The CDR3 DNA reads as TGTGCCAGCAGCGACTGGGGCTCCCGGGACACCGGGGAGCTGTTTTTT.

The V gene is TRBV4-1, the J gene TRBJ2-3; D not certain. The CDR3 contains 13 residues. Germline values: CDR1 MGHRA, CDR2 YSYEKL. V dropped 5 bases and J dropped 2 bases, with 8 bases sitting between them. CDR3 in amino acids: CASSTGFTDTQYF. The CDR3 DNA sequence: TGCGCCAGCAGCACCGGGTTCACAGATACGCAGTATTTT.

The chain carries TRBV18 and TRBJ2-3; TRBD1 aligns across 7 bases. The V and J ends lost 3 bases and 2 bases, in that order; junction bases with no gene match: 2. This CDR3 is 14 amino acids long. CDR1 and CDR2 from the germline V gene are KGHSH and LQKENI. The CDR3 loop is CASSPGTDTDTQYF. CDR3 nucleotide sequence: TGTGCCAGCTCACCTGGGACAGACACAGATACGCAGTATTTT.

This clone appeared a few times. The chain employs TRBV6-6 and TRBJ2-7; D possibly uses TRBD1 or TRBD2 (5 bases each). This CDR3 region has 14 residues. Germline CDR1 MNHNY, CDR2 SVGAGI (reference sequence). V gave up 2 bases and J gave up 0 bases, with 8 bases separating them. The CDR3, as DNA: TGTGCCAGCAGTTACGGGACGCCCTCCTACGAGCAGTACTTC. Residues: CASSYGTPSYEQYF.

The rearrangement links TRBV6-5 to TRBJ2-3; D possibly corresponds to TRBD2 (6 bases). This CDR3 has 13 amino acids. With 4 bases removed from V and 4 bases from J, the gap between germline ends came to 9 bases. Germline V lookup: CDR1 MNHEY, CDR2 SVGAGI. This chain's CDR3 is CASSLSGADTQYF. CDR3 DNA sequence: TGTGCCAGCAGTTTATCGGGGGCAGATACGCAGTATTTT.

This clone was observed a handful of times. The chain is built from TRBV18 and TRBJ1-5; 7 bases agree with TRBD1. The CDR3 extends over 14 amino acids. V was clipped by 3 bases and J by 6 bases; unmatched bases: 5. The germline V gene has CDR1 KGHSH and CDR2 LQKENI. CDR3 nucleotide sequence: TGTGCCAGCTCACCCCGACAGGGCAGTCAGCCCCAGCATTTT. Protein product: CASSPRQGSQPQHF.

V is TRBV5-5 and J is TRBJ1-4; tentatively, D is TRBD1 (6 bases). This CDR3 spans 18 amino acids. Trimming shortened V by 2 bases and J by 1 base, and 18 bases separated the two germline ends. The germline gives CDR1 SGHKS, CDR2 YYEKEE (reference sequence). CDR3 DNA sequence: TGTGCCAGCAGCTTAACCATACAGGGAAGGATAACTAATGAAAAACTGTTTTTT. Protein: CASSLTIQGRITNEKLFF.

In this sample, this clone turned up once. Written as DNA, the CDR3 is TGCGCCAGCAGCTTTTTGGGGGGTGGGACAGATACGCAGTATTTT. Its protein product is CASSFLGGGTDTQYF. This chain joins TRBV5-1 and TRBJ2-3, with D possibly matching TRBD2 (6 bases). The CDR3 runs to 15 residues. The germline gives CDR1 SGHRS, CDR2 YFSETQ. Trimming shortened V by 2 bases and J by 3 bases, and 13 bases separated the two germline ends.

V usage is TRBV5-1 and J usage is TRBJ2-2, with a tentative D call TRBD2 (5 bases). The CDR3 length is 16 residues. CDR1 is SGHRS, CDR2 YFSETQ, per germline. V lost 0 bases, J lost 2 bases, and 11 bases lay in between. The CDR3 loop reads CASSLAQRSNTGELFF. CDR3 coding DNA: TGCGCCAGCAGCTTGGCCCAGCGGAGTAACACCGGGGAGCTGTTTTTT.

The chain links TRBV2 to TRBJ2-5; tentatively, D is TRBD2 (6 bases). The CDR3 sequence is 13 residues long. Deletions cut 6 bases from V and 0 bases from J, with 8 bases between. Germline assignment: CDR1 SNHLY and CDR2 FYNNEI. The DNA of the CDR3 is TGTGCCAGCAGCAAGCGGGACCAAGAGACCCAGTACTTC. This sequence encodes CASSKRDQETQYF.

This chain joins TRBV6-1 and TRBJ2-7; D is possibly TRBD1 or TRBD2 (5 bases each). V lost 5 bases, J lost 7 bases, and 9 bases lay in between. The CDR3 covers 11 residues. Per the germline V gene, CDR1 is MNHNS and CDR2 is SASEGT. Here the CDR3 DNA reads TGTGCCAGCAGTTGGGGGATGGAGCAGTACTTC. Translating it yields CASSWGMEQYF.

The V gene is TRBV18, the J gene TRBJ2-2; 8 nucleotides agree with TRBD1. Germline V gives CDR1 KGHSH, CDR2 LQKENI. V was pared by 6 bases and J by 4 bases, with 7 bases of the junction left unmatched. The CDR3 runs 15 residues. The CDR3 is CASSKGTGGTGELFF. The CDR3 DNA reads TGTGCCAGCTCGAAGGGAACAGGGGGCACCGGGGAGCTGTTTTTT.

The rearrangement uses TRBV6-5 and TRBJ2-3, with D possibly matching TRBD2 (5 bases). In germline, CDR1 is MNHEY, CDR2 SVGAGI. V was shortened by 2 bases and J by 2 bases, with 5 bases between the two germline ends. The CDR3 length is 13 residues. CDR3 DNA sequence: TGTGCCAGCAGTTACCGGGACACAGATACGCAGTATTTT. This encodes CASSYRDTDTQYF.

For the CDR3, the DNA is TGTGCCAGCAGCGTAGGCAGGGTCAATATCAATGAGCAGTTCTTC. This translates into CASSVGRVNINEQFF. This sequence joins TRBV9 and TRBJ2-1; maybe TRBD1 (5 bases). CDR3 length: 15 amino acids. Germline lookup yields CDR1 SGDLS and CDR2 YYNGEE. V was shortened by 0 bases and J by 6 bases, with 13 bases between the two germline ends. Full variable domain (remainder filled in from reference TRBV9 and TRBJ2-1): DSGVTQTPKHLITATGQRVTLRCSPRSGDLSVYWYQQSLDQGLQFLIQYYNGEERAKGNILERFSAQQFPDLHSELNLSSLELGDSALYFCASSVGRVNINEQFFGPGTRLTVL.

The CDR3 sequence is CASSPVQRGEQFF. CDR3 coding DNA: TGTGCCAGCAGTCCAGTCCAGAGGGGTGAGCAGTTCTTC. The chain is built from TRBV6-6 and TRBJ2-1, with D perhaps being TRBD1 or TRBD2 (5 bases each). The CDR3 runs to 13 residues. CDR1 is MNHNY, CDR2 SVGAGI, per germline (reference sequence). V was trimmed by 5 bases and J by 9 bases, leaving 14 bases between them.

CDR3 nucleotide sequence: TGTGCCAGCAGCCATATTTGGACCTCAAGCTCCTACGAGCAGTACTTC. It specifies CASSHIWTSSSYEQYF. The chain joins TRBV4-2 to TRBJ2-7; D not resolved. In germline, CDR1 is LGHNA, CDR2 YNFKEQ. Trimming left V 3 bases short and J 0 bases short, with 15 bases between. The CDR3 has 16 amino acids.

The chain combines TRBV27 with TRBJ2-1, with 10 bases that match TRBD2. The CDR3 runs 16 residues. Losses at the gene ends were 3 bases for V and 4 bases for J; bases not matched to a gene: 6. The germline V gene has CDR1 MNHEY and CDR2 SMNVEV (reference sequence). The CDR3 coding sequence is TGTGCCAGCAGTTTCCTAGCGGGAGCCTGGTACAATGAGCAGTTCTTC. Residues: CASSFLAGAWYNEQFF.